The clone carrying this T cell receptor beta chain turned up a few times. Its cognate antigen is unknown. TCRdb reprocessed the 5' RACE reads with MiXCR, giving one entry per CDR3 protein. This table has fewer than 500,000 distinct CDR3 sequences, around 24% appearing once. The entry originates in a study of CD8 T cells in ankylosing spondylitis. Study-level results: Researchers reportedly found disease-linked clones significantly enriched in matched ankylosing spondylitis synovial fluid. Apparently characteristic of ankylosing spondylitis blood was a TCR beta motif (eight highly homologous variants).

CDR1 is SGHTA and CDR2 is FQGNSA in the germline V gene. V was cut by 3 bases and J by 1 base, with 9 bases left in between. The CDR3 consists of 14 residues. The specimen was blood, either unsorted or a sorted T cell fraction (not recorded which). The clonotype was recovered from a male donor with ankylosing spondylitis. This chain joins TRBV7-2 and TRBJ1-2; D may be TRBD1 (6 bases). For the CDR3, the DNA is TGTGCCAGCAGCTTTGGGACAAGTAACTATGGCTACACCTTC. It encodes CASSFGTSNYGYTF.